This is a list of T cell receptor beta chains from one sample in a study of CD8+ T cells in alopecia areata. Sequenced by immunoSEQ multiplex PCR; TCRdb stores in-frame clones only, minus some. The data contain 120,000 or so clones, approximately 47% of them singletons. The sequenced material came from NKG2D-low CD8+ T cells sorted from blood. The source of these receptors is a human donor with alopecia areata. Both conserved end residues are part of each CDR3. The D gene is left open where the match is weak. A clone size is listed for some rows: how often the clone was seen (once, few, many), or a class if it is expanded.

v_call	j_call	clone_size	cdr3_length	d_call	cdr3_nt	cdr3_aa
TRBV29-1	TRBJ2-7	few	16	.	TGCAGCGTTGAAGGTATGGCGGACTCACCCTCCTACGAGCAGTACTTC	CSVEGMADSPSYEQYF
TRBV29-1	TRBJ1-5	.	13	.	TGCAGCGTTGTTATGGGTAGCAATCAGCCCCAGCATTTT	CSVVMGSNQPQHF
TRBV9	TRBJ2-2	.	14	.	TGTGCCAGCAGCGCGGCTGGGGGTACCGGGGAGCTGTTTTTT	CASSAAGGTGELFF
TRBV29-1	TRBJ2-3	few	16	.	TGCAGCGGTACTGGCGTACAGGGAGTTATCACAGATACGCAGTATTTT	CSGTGVQGVITDTQYF
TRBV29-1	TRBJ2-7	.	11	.	TGCAGCGTTGTGGACAGCTACGAGCAGTACTTC	CSVVDSYEQYF
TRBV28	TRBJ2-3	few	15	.	TGTGCCAGCAGTTTAGAAGGCAGAAGCACAGATACGCAGTATTTT	CASSLEGRSTDTQYF
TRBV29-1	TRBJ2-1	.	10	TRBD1	TGCAGCGTCTCCAGGGGGGAGCAGTTCTTC	CSVSRGEQFF
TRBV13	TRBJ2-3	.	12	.	TGTGCCAGCAGTTTAACGGGGGATACGCAGTATTTT	CASSLTGDTQYF
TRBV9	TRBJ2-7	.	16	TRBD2	TGTGCCAGCAGCGTTAGTGGCGGGAGGGCCGCCCACGAGCAGTACTTC	CASSVSGGRAAHEQYF
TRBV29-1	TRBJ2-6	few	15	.	TGCAGCGTTGAAGTAGACAGTACTGGGGCCAACGTCCTGACTTTC	CSVEVDSTGANVLTF
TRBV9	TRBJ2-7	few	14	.	TGTGCCAGCAGCCCCCGAACCAGGGTCCACGAGCAGTACTTC	CASSPRTRVHEQYF
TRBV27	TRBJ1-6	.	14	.	TGTGCCAGCAGTTTATGGCAGGGAAATTCACCCCTCCACTTT	CASSLWQGNSPLHF
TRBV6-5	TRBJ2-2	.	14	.	TGTGCCAGCACCATAGACGGTTTCGCCGGGGAGCTGTTTTTT	CASTIDGFAGELFF
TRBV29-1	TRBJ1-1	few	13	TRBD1	TGCAGCGGTGCATACCAGGGGGGCACTGAAGCTTTCTTT	CSGAYQGGTEAFF
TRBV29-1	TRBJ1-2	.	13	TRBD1	TGCAGCGTTAAGGGACAGGGGGCTAATGGCTACACCTTC	CSVKGQGANGYTF
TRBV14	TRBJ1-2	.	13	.	TGTGCCAGCAGCCAAGATGGGGGATTTTATTACACCTTC	CASSQDGGFYYTF
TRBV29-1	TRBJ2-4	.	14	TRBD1	TGCAGCGTCCGGACAGGACTAGCCAAAAACATTCAGTACTTC	CSVRTGLAKNIQYF
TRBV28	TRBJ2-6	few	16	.	TGTGCCAGCACGGACGGACCCAGCTCTGGGGCCAACGTCCTGACTTTC	CASTDGPSSGANVLTF
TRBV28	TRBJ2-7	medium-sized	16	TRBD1	TGTGCCAGCAGTCCCCCGGGACAGGGGGATTTCTACGAGCAGTACTTC	CASSPPGQGDFYEQYF
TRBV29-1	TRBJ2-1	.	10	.	TGCAGCGTTGGGGGGAACGAGCAGTTCTTC	CSVGGNEQFF
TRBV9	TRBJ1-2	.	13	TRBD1	TGTGCCAGCGGCGGACAGGTTTCATATGGCTACACCTTC	CASGGQVSYGYTF
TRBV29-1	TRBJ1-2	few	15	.	TGCAGCGTTGATGAAGGGATCCGGGGCCCCTATGGCTACACCTTC	CSVDEGIRGPYGYTF
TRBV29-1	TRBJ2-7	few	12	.	TGCAGCGTTGAGACAGAAGCCTACGAGCAGTACTTC	CSVETEAYEQYF
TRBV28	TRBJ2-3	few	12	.	TGTGCCAGCAGCTGGGGGGGCGATACGCAGTATTTT	CASSWGGDTQYF
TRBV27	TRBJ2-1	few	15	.	TGTGCCAGCAGTCTCCTGGCAAGCTCCTACAATGAGCAGTTCTTC	CASSLLASSYNEQFF
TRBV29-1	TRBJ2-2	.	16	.	TGCAGCGTTGAAGGGTCTACTATTGGGGGAACCGGGGAGCTGTTTTTT	CSVEGSTIGGTGELFF
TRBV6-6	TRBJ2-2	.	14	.	TGTGCCAGCAGTTACTCGTCGGGCTCCGGGGAGCTGTTTTTT	CASSYSSGSGELFF
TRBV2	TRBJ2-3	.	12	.	TGTGCCAGCATTGCGGGGCGAGATACGCAGTATTTT	CASIAGRDTQYF
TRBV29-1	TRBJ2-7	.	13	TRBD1	TGCAGCGGCTCAGGGGGACAGAACTACGAGCAGTACTTC	CSGSGGQNYEQYF
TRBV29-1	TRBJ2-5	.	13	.	TGCAGCGTCTGGACGGCCGGGCAAGAGACCCAGTACTTC	CSVWTAGQETQYF
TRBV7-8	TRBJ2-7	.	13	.	TGTGCCAGCAGCATCGGGCCCACCGGCGAGCAGTACTTC	CASSIGPTGEQYF
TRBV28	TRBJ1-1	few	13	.	TGTGCCAGCAGTGGTCTGAGGAACACTGAAGCTTTCTTT	CASSGLRNTEAFF
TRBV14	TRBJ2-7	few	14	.	TGTGCCAGCAGCCAAGGTCCCGGGACCCACGAGCAGTACTTC	CASSQGPGTHEQYF
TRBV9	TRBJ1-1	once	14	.	TGTGCCAGCAGCGTAGTAGGAGGGAACACTGAAGCTTTCTTT	CASSVVGGNTEAFF
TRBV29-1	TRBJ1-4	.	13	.	TGCAGCGTTGAAGATGGTACAGGGGAAAAACTGTTTTTT	CSVEDGTGEKLFF
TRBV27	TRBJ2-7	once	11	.	TGTGCCAGCAGTAACAACTACGAGCAGTACTTC	CASSNNYEQYF
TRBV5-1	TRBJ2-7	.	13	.	TGCGCCAGCAGCTTCACCCGTTCCTACGAGCAGTACTTC	CASSFTRSYEQYF